A selection of T cell receptor beta chains follows, all from one sample in a study of OX40 agonist ivuxolimab in advanced cancers. Assay: immunoSEQ multiplex PCR; the TCRdb copy retains only in-frame clones and omits some. Among 35,000 to 40,000 clones listed, approximately 87% were seen once. Sequenced material: CD4+ or CD8+ T cells sorted from blood, taken in a trial of the OX40 agonist ivuxolimab. The receptors originated from an adult with an advanced solid tumor such as melanoma, head and neck, liver or kidney cancer. CDR3s include the opening cysteine and the closing phenylalanine or tryptophan. The D gene is left open where the match is weak. Clone size is not always given. Where it is, it says once, few, many or a class for expanded clones.

V gene	D gene	J gene	clone size	CDR3 DNA	CDR3 protein
TRBV6-1	-	TRBJ2-3	hyperexpanded	TGTGCCAGCAGTAGCACAGATACGCAGTATTTT	CASSSTDTQYF
TRBV10-2	TRBD2	TRBJ2-7	-	TGCGCCAGCAGCGACGGGACTACCTACGAGCAGTACTTC	CASSDGTTYEQYF
TRBV19	-	TRBJ1-1	-	TGTGCCAGTAGTATATCACATACGAACACTGAAGCTTTCTTT	CASSISHTNTEAFF
TRBV19	-	TRBJ1-2	-	TGTGCCAGTAGTATAGATCGTTCAGGGGACTATGGCTACACCTTC	CASSIDRSGDYGYTF
TRBV28	-	TRBJ1-2	-	TGTGCCAGCAGTCCGCCAGACGGTGGCTACACCTTC	CASSPPDGGYTF
TRBV28	TRBD1	TRBJ1-2	once	TGTGCCAGCAGCCCTCTGGACAGGGTGGGTGGCTACACCTTC	CASSPLDRVGGYTF
TRBV30	TRBD1	TRBJ1-3	-	TGTGCCTGGAGCGGGACAGCTGGAAACACCATATATTTT	CAWSGTAGNTIYF
TRBV19	-	TRBJ1-1	-	TGTGCCAGTAGACCCGAGAGGAGGAACACTGAAGCTTTCTTT	CASRPERRNTEAFF
TRBV9	-	TRBJ1-2	-	TGTGCCAGCAGCGTAGGCAGGGGCTATGGCTACACCTTC	CASSVGRGYGYTF
TRBV18	-	TRBJ2-1	-	TGTGCCAGCTCACCATTCTCCCGAGACAATGAGCAGTTCTTC	CASSPFSRDNEQFF
TRBV2	-	TRBJ2-3	-	TGTGCCAGCAGTAGCACAGATACGCAGTATTTT	CASSSTDTQYF
TRBV10-1	-	TRBJ2-5	-	TGCGCCAGCAGTGAGGTGGGGGCCCGCAAGTACTTC	CASSEVGARKYF
TRBV6-5	-	TRBJ1-1	-	TGTGCCAGCAGTTACTCCAGGGTCTGGGACACTGAAGCTTTCTTT	CASSYSRVWDTEAFF
TRBV18	-	TRBJ2-4	-	TGTGCCAGCTCACCGGGGGGAGCCAAAAACATTCAGTACTTC	CASSPGGAKNIQYF
TRBV7-9	-	TRBJ2-1	-	TGTGCCAGCAGCCCAGCGATTGGACTAGGGGGCAATGAGCAGTTCTTC	CASSPAIGLGGNEQFF
TRBV19	-	TRBJ1-5	few	TGTGCCAGCCGCCGGGGAGGGGATGGTCAGCCCCAGCATTTT	CASRRGGDGQPQHF